The 23 T cell receptor beta chains given below trace back to one sample, sequenced in a study of Ad26.COV2.S vaccination and SARS-CoV-2 variants. Treatment indicated: some 19 received Ad26.COV2.S at low or high dose, single or two shots; about 5 received placebo; per-sample allocation not given. Sample collection was performed on day 63 after the first vaccine or placebo injection. The table came from immunoSEQ multiplex PCR; TCRdb's copy has only in-frame clones and leaves some out. Of about 350,000 clones detected, around 89% appear once; the ten largest clones hold around 6.4%. The material was peripheral blood, obtained in a trial of Ad26.COV2.S vaccine versus placebo. The source is a person aged 18-60 years who received the Ad26.COV2.S COVID-19 vaccine or a placebo.

The rearrangement links TRBV27 to TRBJ2-7, with 11 nucleotides matching TRBD2. V shed 2 bases, J shed 0 bases, and the junction held 3 bases outside the gene matches. The CDR3 is 16 amino acids. Germline V gene data show CDR1 as MNHEY and CDR2 as SMNVEV (reference sequence). CDR3 loop: CASSLRTSGPSYEQYF. The CDR3 DNA reads as TGTGCCAGCAGTTTACGGACTAGCGGGCCCTCCTACGAGCAGTACTTC.

The gene calls are TRBV6-6 and TRBJ1-5; maybe TRBD1 (5 bases). This CDR3 is built from 16 residues. With 7 bases removed from V and 8 bases from J, the gap between germline ends came to 24 bases. Germline-derived CDR1 and CDR2 are MNHNY and SVGAGI (reference sequence). The CDR3 sequence: CASTLRGTTIQKPQHF. CDR3 sequence (DNA): TGTGCCAGCACCTTACGGGGGACTACCATTCAGAAGCCCCAGCATTTT.

The genes are TRBV6-2 or TRBV6-3 and TRBJ2-2; 7 bases map to TRBD1. This CDR3 is 17 amino acids long. Germline V gene sequence: CDR1 MNHEY, CDR2 SVGEGT. V dropped 5 bases and J dropped 3; count of bases not matched to a gene: 12. Here the CDR3 reads CASSNPKGAVDTGELFF. The CDR3 nucleotides are TGTGCCAGCAGTAACCCTAAGGGGGCGGTGGACACCGGGGAGCTGTTTTTT.

The V gene is TRBV6-5, the J gene TRBJ2-7; D is unresolved. CDR1 MNHEY and CDR2 SVGAGI come from the germline V gene. Trimming stripped 1 base from V and 2 bases from J, with 9 bases between. This CDR3 has 14 amino acids. CDR3 bases: TGTGCCAGCAGTTACTTTGGTGAGACCTACGAGCAGTACTTC. It encodes CASSYFGETYEQYF.

The genes are TRBV3-1 (or the pseudogene TRBV3-2) and TRBJ2-5; weak D call: TRBD1 (5 bases). This CDR3 is built from 16 residues. Trimming removed 5 bases from V and 4 bases from J, with 20 bases in between. Germline CDR1 reads LGHDT; CDR2 reads YNNKEL (reference sequence). The CDR3 bases are TGTGCCAGCAGCTCAAGGAGAAATCCAGGGTCAGAGACCCAGTACTTC. Its translation is CASSSRRNPGSETQYF.

CDR3 sequence: CASGGQGSTGELFF. The CDR3 DNA reads TGTGCCAGTGGAGGCCAGGGAAGCACCGGGGAGCTGTTTTTT. The chain carries TRBV19 and TRBJ2-2; D might be TRBD1 or TRBD2, each matching 5 bases. V was trimmed by 8 bases and J by 4 bases, leaving 14 bases between them. The CDR3 contains 14 residues. Germline V gives CDR1 LNHDA, CDR2 SQIVND (reference sequence).

This clone was detected only once. This rearrangement joins TRBV5-6 to TRBJ2-5; D gene unclear. The CDR3 consists of 15 residues. The germline V and J ends were trimmed by 0 bases and 4 bases, with 13 bases remaining between them. Germline assignment: CDR1 SGHDT and CDR2 YYEEEE. CDR3 in amino acids: CASSLDKLVRETQYF. CDR3 coding DNA: TGTGCCAGCAGCTTGGATAAGCTGGTCCGAGAGACCCAGTACTTC.

The V gene is TRBV30, the J gene TRBJ2-7, with 7 bases that match TRBD1. The CDR3 contains 12 residues. The germline V gene has CDR1 GTSNPN and CDR2 SVGIG (reference sequence). V trimming: 7 bases; J trimming: 2 bases; junction bases outside the gene matches: 5. The CDR3 DNA reads as TGTGCCTCATACCAGGGGGCCTACGAGCAGTACTTC. Protein: CASYQGAYEQYF.

Only a few counts were recorded for this clone. The gene calls are TRBV11-3 and TRBJ2-7; 8 bases line up with TRBD2. The CDR3 totals 14 residues. The germline gives CDR1 SGHNT, CDR2 YENEEA. The ends lost 5 bases at V and 4 bases at J; junction bases unmatched: 7. CDR3 region: CASSPSGSGYEQYF. CDR3 nucleotides: TGTGCCAGCAGCCCGAGCGGGAGCGGTTACGAGCAGTACTTC. Drawing the rest from reference TRBV11-3 and TRBJ2-7, the complete variable domain is EAGVVQSPRYKIIEKKQPVAFWCNPISGHNTLYWYLQNLGQGPELLIRYENEEAVDDSQLPKDRFSAERLKGVDSTLKIQPAELGDSAVYLCASSPSGSGYEQYFGPGTRLTVT.

In nucleotides, the CDR3 is TGTGCCAGCAGAGCCGCGGGCGAGCAGTACTTC. This sequence encodes CASRAAGEQYF. The chain is built from TRBV6-5 and TRBJ2-7; tentative D call: TRBD2 (5 bases). Germline lookup yields CDR1 MNHEY and CDR2 SVGAGI. The CDR3 is 11 amino acids. Trimming left V 6 bases short and J 6 bases short, with 9 bases between.

The CDR3 region has the DNA TGTGCCAGCAGTATATTTGCGAACACCGGGGAGCTGTTTTTT. Residues: CASSIFANTGELFF. The gene calls are TRBV3-1 (or the pseudogene TRBV3-2) and TRBJ2-2; D uncertain. This CDR3 is built from 14 residues. Germline CDR1 reads LGHDT; CDR2 reads YNNKEL (reference sequence). V gave up 6 bases and J gave up 0 bases, with 8 bases separating them.

V is TRBV12-5 and J is TRBJ2-3; D unresolved. This CDR3 contains 14 residues. Germline V lookup: CDR1 LGHNT, CDR2 FRNRAP. Trimming took off 5 bases at V and 1 base at J, with 10 bases between the two ends. The CDR3 sequence is CASGPRTGTDTQYF. DNA for the CDR3: TGTGCTAGTGGTCCCAGGACCGGCACAGATACGCAGTATTTT.

The chain links TRBV4-1 to TRBJ2-7, with 7 bases aligning to TRBD2. Germline V gives CDR1 MGHRA, CDR2 YSYEKL. The V segment lost 0 bases and the J segment 5 bases; nucleotides outside the gene matches: 7. This CDR3 is built from 15 residues. The CDR3 spells CASSQDTPRGNEQYF. The DNA for the CDR3 is TGCGCCAGCAGCCAAGATACCCCGCGGGGGAACGAGCAGTACTTC.

The chain is built from TRBV12-3 or TRBV12-4 and TRBJ1-2; no clear D. This CDR3 region has 11 residues. Trimming left V 3 bases short and J 6 bases short, with 5 bases between. The CDR3 coding sequence is TGTGCCAGCAGTTTTGGGGATGGCTACACCTTC. Its protein product is CASSFGDGYTF.

V gene TRBV19 combines with J gene TRBJ2-7, with D perhaps matching TRBD1 (6 bases). The V and J ends lost 6 bases and 2 bases respectively, with 17 bases between them. The germline V gene encodes CDR1 LNHDA and CDR2 SQIVND (reference sequence). The CDR3 contains 15 residues. The CDR3 loop is CASSSDRFETYEQYF. CDR3 DNA: TGTGCCAGTAGCAGTGACAGGTTCGAAACCTACGAGCAGTACTTC.

In nucleotides, the CDR3 is TGTGCCAGCAGCCAAGAAGGCACCCAAGAGACCCAGTACTTC. It translates to CASSQEGTQETQYF. J is TRBJ2-5 and V is TRBV3-1 (or the pseudogene TRBV3-2); the D is unclear. Per the germline V gene, CDR1 is LGHDT and CDR2 is YNNKEL (reference sequence). The CDR3 is 14 residues long. V was shortened by 0 bases and J by 1 base, with 6 bases between the two germline ends.

The genes are TRBV3-1 (or the pseudogene TRBV3-2) and TRBJ1-4; D call uncertain. V lost 0 bases to trimming and J lost 10 bases, with 9 bases between them. Per the germline V gene, CDR1 is LGHDT and CDR2 is YNNKEL (reference sequence). This CDR3 has 13 residues. The CDR3 spells CASSQDVAAKLFF. In nucleotides, the CDR3 is TGTGCCAGCAGCCAAGATGTAGCGGCAAAACTGTTTTTT.

This chain uses TRBV18 with TRBJ1-2; TRBD1 might be the D (6 bases). Trimming left V 2 bases short and J 4 bases short, with 17 bases between. CDR1 is KGHSH, CDR2 LQKENI, per germline. The CDR3 covers 16 residues. The CDR3 loop reads CASSPSGRGIAYGYTF. CDR3 nucleotide sequence: TGTGCCAGCTCACCATCGGGCAGGGGAATTGCCTATGGCTACACCTTC.

The rearrangement uses TRBV7-2 and TRBJ1-1; 8 nucleotides agree with TRBD1. Germline CDR1 is SGHTA and CDR2 is FQGNSA. Unmatched junction bases numbered 11, after V lost 4 bases and J lost 1 base. This CDR3 has 17 amino acids. The CDR3 DNA sequence: TGTGCCAGCAGCTCCGTGGGGAGAGGACAGGGGAACACTGAAGCTTTCTTT. Its translation: CASSSVGRGQGNTEAFF. Full variable domain (remainder filled in from reference TRBV7-2 and TRBJ1-1): GAGVSQSPSNKVTEKGKDVELRCDPISGHTALYWYRQSLGQGLEFLIYFQGNSAPDKSGLPSDRFSAERTGGSVSTLTIQRTQQEDSAVYLCASSSVGRGQGNTEAFFGQGTRLTVV.

On this clone itself: The junction differs from germline at one of its ends, possibly a read error. The V and J genes are TRBV28 and TRBJ2-7; 8 bases are a match to TRBD1. This CDR3 region has 12 residues. The germline gives CDR1 MDHEN, CDR2 SYDVKM. The CDR3 region is CASSPGTGLYDF. Here the CDR3 DNA reads TGTGCCAGCAGTCCCGGGACAGGCCTCTATGATTTC.

The chain's CDR3 is CASSLQGQYEQYF. The CDR3 DNA sequence: TGTGCCAGCAGTCTCCAGGGCCAATACGAGCAGTACTTC. This chain connects TRBV27 to TRBJ2-7, with D possibly being TRBD1 (5 bases). The CDR3 runs to 13 residues. Per germline, CDR1 MNHEY and CDR2 SMNVEV (reference sequence). Trimming cost V 5 bases and J 4 bases, with 12 bases left between them.

This rearrangement joins TRBV27 to TRBJ2-1; 16 bases agree with TRBD2. Per germline, CDR1 MNHEY and CDR2 SMNVEV (reference sequence). V trimming: 2 bases; J trimming: 4 bases; junction bases outside the gene matches: 8. This CDR3 contains 19 residues. The CDR3 nucleotides read TGTGCCAGCAGTTTACCGGGACTAGCGGGAGGGCGGGGGTACAATGAGCAGTTCTTC. It is translated as CASSLPGLAGGRGYNEQFF.

This clone appeared a few times. The chain uses TRBV19 and TRBJ1-5; D possibly corresponds to TRBD1 (5 bases). The germline V and J ends were trimmed by 8 bases and 6 bases, with 11 bases remaining between them. The germline CDR1 and CDR2 sequences are LNHDA and SQIVND (reference sequence). The CDR3 has 12 amino acids. The CDR3 coding sequence is TGTGCCAGTCGAATTGGGGGTCAGCCCCAGCATTTT. Translation: CASRIGGQPQHF.